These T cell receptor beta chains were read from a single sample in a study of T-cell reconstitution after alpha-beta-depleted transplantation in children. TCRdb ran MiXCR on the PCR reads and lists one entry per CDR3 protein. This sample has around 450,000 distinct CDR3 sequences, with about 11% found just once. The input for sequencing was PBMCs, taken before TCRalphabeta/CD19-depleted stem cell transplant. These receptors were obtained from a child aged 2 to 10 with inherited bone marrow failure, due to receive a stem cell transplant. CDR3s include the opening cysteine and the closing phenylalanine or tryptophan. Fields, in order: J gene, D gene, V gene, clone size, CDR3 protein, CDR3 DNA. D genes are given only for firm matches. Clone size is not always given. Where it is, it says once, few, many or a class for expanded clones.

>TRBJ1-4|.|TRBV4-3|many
CASSQDYSTNEKLFF
TGCGCCAGCAGCCAAGATTACTCGACTAATGAAAAACTGTTTTTT
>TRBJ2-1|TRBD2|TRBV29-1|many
CSVEGLPSYNEQFF
TGCAGCGTTGAGGGACTACCCTCTTACAATGAGCAGTTCTTC
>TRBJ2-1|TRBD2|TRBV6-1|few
CASSEAGGPHNEQFF
TGTGCCAGCAGCGAAGCGGGAGGGCCCCACAATGAGCAGTTCTTC
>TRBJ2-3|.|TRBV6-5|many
CASSYFGTGVPDTQYF
TGTGCCAGCAGTTACTTCGGGACTGGAGTCCCAGATACGCAGTATTTT
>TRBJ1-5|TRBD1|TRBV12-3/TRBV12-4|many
CASSWDRVDQPQHF
TGTGCCAGCAGTTGGGACAGGGTCGATCAACCCCAGCATTTT
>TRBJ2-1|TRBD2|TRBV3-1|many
CASSPQAGEYNEQFF
TGTGCCAGCAGCCCTCAAGCGGGAGAGTACAATGAGCAGTTCTTC
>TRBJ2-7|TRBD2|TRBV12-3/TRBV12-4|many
CASSPTGGEQYF
TGTGCCAGCAGCCCGACGGGGGGAGAGCAGTACTTC
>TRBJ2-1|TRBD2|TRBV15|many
CATSRGLAGDYEQFF
TGTGCCACCAGCAGAGGACTAGCGGGAGACTATGAGCAGTTCTTC
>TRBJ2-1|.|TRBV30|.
CAWSVGLDNEQFF
TGTGCCTGGAGTGTCGGTCTGGACAATGAGCAGTTCTTC
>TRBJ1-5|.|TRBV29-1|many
CSVAYGGNQPQHF
TGCAGCGTTGCCTATGGGGGCAATCAGCCCCAGCATTTT